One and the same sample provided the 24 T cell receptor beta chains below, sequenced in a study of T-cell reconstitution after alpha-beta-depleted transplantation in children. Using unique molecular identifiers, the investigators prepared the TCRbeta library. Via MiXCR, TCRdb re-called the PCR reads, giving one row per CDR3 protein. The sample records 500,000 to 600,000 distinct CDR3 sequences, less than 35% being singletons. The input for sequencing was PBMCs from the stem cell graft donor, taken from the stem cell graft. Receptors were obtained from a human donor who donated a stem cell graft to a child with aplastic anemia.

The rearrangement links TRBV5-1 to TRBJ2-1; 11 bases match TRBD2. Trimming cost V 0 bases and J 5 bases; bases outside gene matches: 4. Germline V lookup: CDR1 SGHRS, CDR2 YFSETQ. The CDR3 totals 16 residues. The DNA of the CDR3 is TGCGCCAGCAGCTTGGTCCCTAGCGGGAGGAACAATGAGCAGTTCTTC. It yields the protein CASSLVPSGRNNEQFF.

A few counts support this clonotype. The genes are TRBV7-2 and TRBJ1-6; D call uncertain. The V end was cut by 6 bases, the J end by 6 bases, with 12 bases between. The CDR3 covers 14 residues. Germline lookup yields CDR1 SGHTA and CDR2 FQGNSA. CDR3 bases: TGTGCCAGCAGTCTGGACCCGGGTAATTCACCCCTCCACTTT. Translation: CASSLDPGNSPLHF.

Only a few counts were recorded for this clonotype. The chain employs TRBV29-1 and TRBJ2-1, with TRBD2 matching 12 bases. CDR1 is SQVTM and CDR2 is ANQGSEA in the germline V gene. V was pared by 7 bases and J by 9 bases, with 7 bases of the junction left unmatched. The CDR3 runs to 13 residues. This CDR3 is CSAEGLAGTEQFF. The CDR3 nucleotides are TGCAGCGCCGAGGGACTAGCGGGCACTGAGCAGTTCTTC.

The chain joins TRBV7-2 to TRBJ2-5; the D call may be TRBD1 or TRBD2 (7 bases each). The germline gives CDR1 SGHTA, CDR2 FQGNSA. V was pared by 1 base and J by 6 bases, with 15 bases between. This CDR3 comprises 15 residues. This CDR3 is CASSLDVRGGKTQYF. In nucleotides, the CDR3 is TGTGCCAGCAGCTTAGACGTCAGGGGGGGGAAGACCCAGTACTTC.

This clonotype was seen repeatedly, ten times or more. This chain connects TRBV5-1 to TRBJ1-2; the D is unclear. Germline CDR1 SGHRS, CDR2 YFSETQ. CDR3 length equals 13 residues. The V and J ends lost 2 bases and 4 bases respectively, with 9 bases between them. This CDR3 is CASSLQESYGYTF. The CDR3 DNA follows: TGCGCCAGCAGCTTACAAGAAAGCTATGGCTACACCTTC.

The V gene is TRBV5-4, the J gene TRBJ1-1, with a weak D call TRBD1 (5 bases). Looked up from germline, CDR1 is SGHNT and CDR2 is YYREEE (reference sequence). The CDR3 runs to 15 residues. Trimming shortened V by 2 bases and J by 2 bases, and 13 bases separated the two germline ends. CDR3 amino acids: CASSFLRGINTEAFF. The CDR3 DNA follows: TGTGCCAGCAGCTTTTTGCGGGGGATAAACACTGAAGCTTTCTTT.

The CDR3 bases are TGCGCCAGTACAACCGGGGGTAGGAATGGCTACACCTTC. Residues: CASTTGGRNGYTF. The chain recombines TRBV5-1 with TRBJ1-2, with D possibly being TRBD1 (5 bases). The germline V gene has CDR1 SGHRS and CDR2 YFSETQ. Trimming took 8 bases from V and 6 from J, leaving 17 bases between them. CDR3 length: 13 amino acids.

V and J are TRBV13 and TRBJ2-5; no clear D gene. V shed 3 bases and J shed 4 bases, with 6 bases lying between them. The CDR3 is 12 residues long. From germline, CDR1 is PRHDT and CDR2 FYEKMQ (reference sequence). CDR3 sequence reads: CASSFVVETQYF. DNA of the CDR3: TGTGCCAGCAGCTTCGTTGTAGAGACCCAGTACTTC.

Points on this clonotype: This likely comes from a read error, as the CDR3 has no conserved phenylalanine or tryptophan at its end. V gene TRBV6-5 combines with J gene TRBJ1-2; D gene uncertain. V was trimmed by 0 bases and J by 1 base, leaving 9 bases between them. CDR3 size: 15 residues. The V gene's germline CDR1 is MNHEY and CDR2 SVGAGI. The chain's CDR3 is CASSYSMRSNYGYTL. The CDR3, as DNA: TGTGCCAGCAGTTACTCGATGCGGAGTAACTATGGCTACACCTTG.

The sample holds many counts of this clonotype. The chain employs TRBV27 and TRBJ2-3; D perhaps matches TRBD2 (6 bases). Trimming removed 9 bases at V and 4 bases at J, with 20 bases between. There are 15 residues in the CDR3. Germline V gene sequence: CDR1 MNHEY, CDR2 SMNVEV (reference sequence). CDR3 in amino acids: CASATSSSYADTQYF. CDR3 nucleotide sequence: TGTGCCAGTGCCACTAGCTCGTCGTATGCAGATACGCAGTATTTT.

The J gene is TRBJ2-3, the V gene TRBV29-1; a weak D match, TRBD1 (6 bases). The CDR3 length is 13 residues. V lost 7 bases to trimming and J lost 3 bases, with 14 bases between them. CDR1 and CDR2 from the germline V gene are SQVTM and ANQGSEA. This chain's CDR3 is CSGDSGVTDTQYF. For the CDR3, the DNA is TGCAGCGGCGACTCAGGGGTGACAGATACGCAGTATTTT.

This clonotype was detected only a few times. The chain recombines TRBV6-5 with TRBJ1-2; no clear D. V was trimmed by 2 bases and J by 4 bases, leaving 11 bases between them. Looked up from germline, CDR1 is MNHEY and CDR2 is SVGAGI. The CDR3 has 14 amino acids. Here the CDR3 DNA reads TGTGCCAGCAGTTACAGGGCCCTGACCTATGGCTACACCTTC. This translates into CASSYRALTYGYTF.

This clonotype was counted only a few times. CDR3 nucleotides: TGCGCCAGCAGCTTGGCGCGGGCCCCGGTGGATACGCAGTATTTT. Translation gives CASSLARAPVDTQYF. The rearrangement uses TRBV5-1 and TRBJ2-3; a possible D gene is TRBD2 (5 bases). The length of the CDR3 is 15 residues. CDR1 and CDR2 (germline): SGHRS, YFSETQ. Trimming took off 0 bases at V and 6 bases at J, with 14 bases between the two ends. Drawing the rest from reference TRBV5-1 and TRBJ2-3, the complete variable domain is KAGVTQTPRYLIKTRGQQVTLSCSPISGHRSVSWYQQTPGQGLQFLFEYFSETQRNKGNFPGRFSGRQFSNSRSEMNVSTLELGDSALYLCASSLARAPVDTQYFGPGTRLTVL.

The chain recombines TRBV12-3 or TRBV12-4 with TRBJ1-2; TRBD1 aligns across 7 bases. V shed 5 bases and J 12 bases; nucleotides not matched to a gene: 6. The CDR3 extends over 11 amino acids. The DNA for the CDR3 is TGTGCCAGCAGTCCCCCGGGACAGCACACCTTC. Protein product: CASSPPGQHTF.

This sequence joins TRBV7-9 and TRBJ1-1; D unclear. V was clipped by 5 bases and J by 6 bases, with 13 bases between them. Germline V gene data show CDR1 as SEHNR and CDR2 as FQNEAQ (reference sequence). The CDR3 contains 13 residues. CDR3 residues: CASSATPDPEAFF. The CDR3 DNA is TGTGCCAGCAGCGCAACCCCTGACCCTGAAGCTTTCTTT. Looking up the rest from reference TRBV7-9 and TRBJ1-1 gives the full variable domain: DTGVSQNPRHKITKRGQNVTFRCDPISEHNRLYWYRQTLGQGPEFLTYFQNEAQLEKSRLLSDRFSAERPKGSFSTLEIQRTEQGDSAMYLCASSATPDPEAFFGQGTRLTVV.

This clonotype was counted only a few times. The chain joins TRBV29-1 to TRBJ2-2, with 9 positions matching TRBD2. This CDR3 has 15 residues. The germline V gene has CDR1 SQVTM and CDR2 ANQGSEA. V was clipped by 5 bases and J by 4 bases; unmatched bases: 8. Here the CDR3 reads CSVRSGGRGTGELFF. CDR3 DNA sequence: TGCAGCGTTCGTAGCGGGGGACGTGGCACCGGGGAGCTGTTTTTT.

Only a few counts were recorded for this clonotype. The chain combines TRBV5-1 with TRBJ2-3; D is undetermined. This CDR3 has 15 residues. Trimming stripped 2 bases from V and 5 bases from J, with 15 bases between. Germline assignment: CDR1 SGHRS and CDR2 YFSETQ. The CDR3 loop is CASSFMSPTGDTQYF. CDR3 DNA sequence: TGCGCCAGCAGCTTTATGTCCCCAACCGGAGATACGCAGTATTTT.

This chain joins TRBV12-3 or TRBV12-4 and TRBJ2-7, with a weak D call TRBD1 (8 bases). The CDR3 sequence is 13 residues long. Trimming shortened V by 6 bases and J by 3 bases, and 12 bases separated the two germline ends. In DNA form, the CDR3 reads TGTGCCAGCAGCAACAGGGGGGGCTACGAGCAGTACGTC. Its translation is CASSNRGGYEQYV.

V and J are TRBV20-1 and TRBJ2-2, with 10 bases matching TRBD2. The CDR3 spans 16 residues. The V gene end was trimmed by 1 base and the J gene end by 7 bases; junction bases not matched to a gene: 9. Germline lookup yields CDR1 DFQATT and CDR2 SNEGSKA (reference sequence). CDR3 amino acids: CSARATGKREGGELFF. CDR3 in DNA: TGCAGTGCTAGAGCCACAGGGAAGCGGGAGGGCGGGGAGCTGTTTTTT.

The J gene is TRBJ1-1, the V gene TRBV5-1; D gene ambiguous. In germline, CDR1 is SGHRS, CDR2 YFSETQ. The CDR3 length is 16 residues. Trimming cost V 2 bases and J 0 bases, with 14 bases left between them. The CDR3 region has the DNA TGCGCCAGCAGCTTTTCGGGGTTCATCATGAACACTGAAGCTTTCTTT. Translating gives CASSFSGFIMNTEAFF.

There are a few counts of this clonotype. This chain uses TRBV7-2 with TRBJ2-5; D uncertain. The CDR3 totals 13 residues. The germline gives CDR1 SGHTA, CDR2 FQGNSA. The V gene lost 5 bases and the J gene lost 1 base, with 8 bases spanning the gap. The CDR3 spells CASSRSLQETQYF. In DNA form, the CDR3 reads TGTGCCAGCAGCCGAAGCCTCCAAGAGACCCAGTACTTC.

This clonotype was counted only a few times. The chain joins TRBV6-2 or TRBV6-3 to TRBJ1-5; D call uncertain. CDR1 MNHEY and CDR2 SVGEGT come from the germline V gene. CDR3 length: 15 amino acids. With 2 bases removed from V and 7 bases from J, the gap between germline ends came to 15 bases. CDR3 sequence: CASSYPVTVGQPQHF. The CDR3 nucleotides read TGTGCCAGCAGTTACCCAGTCACGGTGGGGCAGCCCCAGCATTTT.

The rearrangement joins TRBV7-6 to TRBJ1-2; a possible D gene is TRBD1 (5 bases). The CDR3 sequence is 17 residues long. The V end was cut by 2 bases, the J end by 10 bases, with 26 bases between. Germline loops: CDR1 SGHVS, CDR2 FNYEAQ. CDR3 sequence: CASSLSGRDSSLKLYTF. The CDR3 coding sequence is TGTGCCAGCAGCTTATCGGGTCGGGACTCCTCCCTCAAGCTCTACACCTTC.

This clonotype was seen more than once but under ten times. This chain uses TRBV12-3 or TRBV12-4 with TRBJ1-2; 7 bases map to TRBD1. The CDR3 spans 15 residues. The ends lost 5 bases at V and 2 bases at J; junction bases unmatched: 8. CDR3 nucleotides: TGTGCCAGCAGTCCAAGGGAGGGGGCGAACTATGGCTACACCTTC. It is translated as CASSPREGANYGYTF.